This T cell receptor beta chain was obtained from a study of blood T cell repertoires in COVID-19. In the source study's methods: Reference gene primer amplification in the assay estimated nucleated cell counts. Sequenced by immunoSEQ multiplex PCR; TCRdb stores in-frame clones only, minus some. That table furnishes V, J and clone size, whereas the DNA furnished D and trimming. The data show roughly 220,000 clones, with roughly 80% seen just once and 15% to 20% held by the top ten. CDR1 SGHRS and CDR2 YFSETQ come from the germline V gene. The CDR3 has 11 residues. V was cut by 5 bases and J by 7 bases, with 10 bases left in between.

V is TRBV5-1 and J is TRBJ2-7; weak D call: TRBD2 (6 bases). This receptor was taken from a man under 40 with active or convalescent COVID-19. Material: peripheral blood. In DNA form, the CDR3 reads TGCGCCAGCAGTGGGGGGTGGGAGCAGTACTTC. It translates to CASSGGWEQYF. The complete variable domain, with remaining parts taken from reference TRBV5-1 and TRBJ2-7, reads KAGVTQTPRYLIKTRGQQVTLSCSPISGHRSVSWYQQTPGQGLQFLFEYFSETQRNKGNFPGRFSGRQFSNSRSEMNVSTLELGDSALYLCASSGGWEQYFGPGTRLTVT.